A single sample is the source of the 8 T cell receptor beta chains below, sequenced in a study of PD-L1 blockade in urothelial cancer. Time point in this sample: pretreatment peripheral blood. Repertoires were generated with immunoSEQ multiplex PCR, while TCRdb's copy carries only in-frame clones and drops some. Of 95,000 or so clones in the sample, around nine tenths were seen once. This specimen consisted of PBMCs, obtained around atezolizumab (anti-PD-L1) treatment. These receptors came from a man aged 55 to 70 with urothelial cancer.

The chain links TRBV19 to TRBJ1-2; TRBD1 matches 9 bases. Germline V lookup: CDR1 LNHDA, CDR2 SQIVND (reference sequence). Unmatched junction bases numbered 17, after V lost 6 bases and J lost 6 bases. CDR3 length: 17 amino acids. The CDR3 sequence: CASSLQGARFSVNGYTF. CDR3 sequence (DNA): TGTGCCAGTAGCCTACAGGGGGCGAGGTTTAGCGTGAATGGCTACACCTTC.

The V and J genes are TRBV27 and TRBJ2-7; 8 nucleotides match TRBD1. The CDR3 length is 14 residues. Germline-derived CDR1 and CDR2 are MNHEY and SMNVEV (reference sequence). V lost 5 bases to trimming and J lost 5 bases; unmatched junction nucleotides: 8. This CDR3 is CASSPWTGFDEQYF. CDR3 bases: TGTGCCAGCAGTCCGTGGACAGGGTTTGACGAGCAGTACTTC.

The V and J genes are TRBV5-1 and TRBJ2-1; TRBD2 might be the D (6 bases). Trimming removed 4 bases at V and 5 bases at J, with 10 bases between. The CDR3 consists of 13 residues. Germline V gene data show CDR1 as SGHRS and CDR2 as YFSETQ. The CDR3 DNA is TGCGCCAGCAGCAGGGGACTTCACAATGAGCAGTTCTTC. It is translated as CASSRGLHNEQFF.

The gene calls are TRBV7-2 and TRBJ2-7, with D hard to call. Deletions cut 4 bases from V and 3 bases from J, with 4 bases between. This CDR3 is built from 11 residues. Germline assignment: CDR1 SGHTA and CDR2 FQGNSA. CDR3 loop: CASSSYYEQYF. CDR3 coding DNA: TGTGCCAGCAGCTCGTACTACGAGCAGTACTTC.

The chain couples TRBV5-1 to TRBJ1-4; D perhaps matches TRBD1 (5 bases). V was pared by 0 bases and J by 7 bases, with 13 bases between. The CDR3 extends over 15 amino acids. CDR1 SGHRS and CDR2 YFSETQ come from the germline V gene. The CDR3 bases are TGCGCCAGCAGCTTGGACTGGGGCCAGGGTGAAAAACTGTTTTTT. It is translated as CASSLDWGQGEKLFF. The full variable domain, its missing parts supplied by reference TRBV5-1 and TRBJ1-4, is KAGVTQTPRYLIKTRGQQVTLSCSPISGHRSVSWYQQTPGQGLQFLFEYFSETQRNKGNFPGRFSGRQFSNSRSEMNVSTLELGDSALYLCASSLDWGQGEKLFFGSGTQLSVL.

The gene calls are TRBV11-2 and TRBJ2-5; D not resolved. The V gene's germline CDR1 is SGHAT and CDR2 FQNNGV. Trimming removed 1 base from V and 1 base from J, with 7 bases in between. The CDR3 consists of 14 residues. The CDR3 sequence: CASSLGGSQETQYF. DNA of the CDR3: TGTGCCAGCAGCTTAGGTGGCAGCCAAGAGACCCAGTACTTC. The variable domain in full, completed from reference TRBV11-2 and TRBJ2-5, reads EAGVAQSPRYKIIEKRQSVAFWCNPISGHATLYWYQQILGQGPKLLIQFQNNGVVDDSQLPKDRFSAERLKGVDSTLKIQPAKLEDSAVYLCASSLGGSQETQYFGPGTRLLVL.

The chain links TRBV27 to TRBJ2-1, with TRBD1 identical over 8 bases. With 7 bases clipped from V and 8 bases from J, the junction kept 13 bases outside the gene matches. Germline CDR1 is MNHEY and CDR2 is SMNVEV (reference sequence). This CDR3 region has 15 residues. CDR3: CASNPTRGLGDEQFF. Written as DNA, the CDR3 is TGTGCCAGCAACCCCACCAGGGGGCTAGGTGATGAGCAGTTCTTC.

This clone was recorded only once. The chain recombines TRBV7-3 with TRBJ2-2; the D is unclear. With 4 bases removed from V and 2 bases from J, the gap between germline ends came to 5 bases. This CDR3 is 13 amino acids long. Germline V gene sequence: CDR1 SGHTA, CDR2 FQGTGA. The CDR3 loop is CASSSLNTGELFF. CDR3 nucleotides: TGTGCCAGCAGCTCGCTAAACACCGGGGAGCTGTTTTTT.